A selection of T cell receptor beta chains follows, all from one sample in a study of blood T cell repertoires in COVID-19. Repertoires were generated with immunoSEQ multiplex PCR, while TCRdb's copy carries only in-frame clones and drops some. The sample gives about 130,000 clones, about 74% of which show up once; around 5.5% is in the top ten. Input material: peripheral blood. These receptors were obtained from a man in his sixties with acute or convalescent COVID-19. Both conserved end residues are part of each CDR3. The D gene is left open where the match is weak. Size values are once, few and many counts, or a class for expanded clones, and some rows have none.

>-|-|TRBV3-1/TRBV3-2|TRBJ2-5
TGTGCCAGCAGCCAAGTGGACGTTCGGGGAGAGACCCAGTACTTC
CASSQVDVRGETQYF
>-|-|TRBV5-4|TRBJ1-1
TGTGCCAGCAGCTTGGGTGGGGCCCCTGAAGCTTTCTTT
CASSLGGAPEAFF
>-|-|TRBV7-9|TRBJ1-5
TGTGCCAGCAGCTTTTCAAGGGGTGGTCAGCCCCAGCATTTT
CASSFSRGGQPQHF
>-|-|TRBV3-1/TRBV3-2|TRBJ2-7
TGTGCCAGCAGCCAAGGTCGGGTCGGCTACGAGCAGTACTTC
CASSQGRVGYEQYF
>-|-|TRBV15|TRBJ1-5
TGTGCCACCAGCAGAGATGCGGGGGCAGGCCAGCCCCAGCATTTT
CATSRDAGAGQPQHF
>-|TRBD1|TRBV29-1|TRBJ1-4
TGCAGCGTTGAAGAATTGAGACAGGGGAATAAAAAACTGTTTTTT
CSVEELRQGNKKLFF
>-|-|TRBV9|TRBJ2-1
TGTGCCAGCAGCGTAGGGGACTCCTCCTACAATGAGCAGTTCTTC
CASSVGDSSYNEQFF
>-|-|TRBV7-9|TRBJ2-2
TGTGCCAGCAGCCGGACTGATAACACCGGGGAGCTGTTTTTT
CASSRTDNTGELFF
>-|TRBD2|TRBV7-3|TRBJ2-3
TGTGCCAGCAGCCGCGATTCTAGCGGGGGCCTCACAGATACGCAGTATTTT
CASSRDSSGGLTDTQYF
>-|-|TRBV7-9|TRBJ1-2
TGTGCCAGCAGCCCCCCCGGAGAGATTGAGCGATGGGGCTACACCTTC
CASSPPGEIERWGYTF
>-|TRBD2|TRBV11-3|TRBJ2-2
TGTGCCAGCAGCTTACTCCTAGCGGGAGTGACCGGGGAGCTGTTTTTT
CASSLLLAGVTGELFF
>few|-|TRBV4-1|TRBJ1-1
TGCGCCAGCAGGGAGGGAACGGGGCGACTGGGTACGAACACTGAAGCTTTCTTT
CASREGTGRLGTNTEAFF
>-|-|TRBV7-3|TRBJ1-2
TGTGCCAGCAGCTTATATCCAGGGACAAGCTTCTATGGCTACACCTTC
CASSLYPGTSFYGYTF
>-|TRBD2|TRBV3-1/TRBV3-2|TRBJ2-7
TGTGCCAGCAGCCAGCTCACTAGCGGGAATTCCTACGAGCAGTACTTC
CASSQLTSGNSYEQYF
>-|-|TRBV5-1|TRBJ1-4
TGCGCCAGCAGCTTCACAGGGTATACTAATGAAAAACTGTTTTTT
CASSFTGYTNEKLFF
>-|-|TRBV21-1|TRBJ2-3
TGTGCCAGCAGATCAGTGCTTATCCGGGACACATGCACAGATACGCAGTATTTT
CASRSVLIRDTCTDTQYF
>-|-|TRBV5-1|TRBJ1-2
TGCGCCAGCAGCTGGAACGTTAAAGCGGACTACACCTTC
CASSWNVKADYTF
>-|-|TRBV15|TRBJ2-3
TGTGCCACCAGCAGAGATCTAGCCGCAGATACGCAGTATTTT
CATSRDLAADTQYF
>-|TRBD1|TRBV27|TRBJ1-2
TGTGCCACCGCCAAAACCGGGACAGGTGGTTTCAGCTATGGCTACACCTTC
CATAKTGTGGFSYGYTF
>-|TRBD2|TRBV7-7|TRBJ2-2
TGTGCCAGCAGCTCGGCAGCGGGGGGACACACCGGGGAGCTGTTTTTT
CASSSAAGGHTGELFF
>-|-|TRBV21-1|TRBJ2-3
TGTGCCAGCAGCACTGAAATGCATGCGGGAGTGTCGGATACGCAGTATTTT
CASSTEMHAGVSDTQYF
>-|-|TRBV30|TRBJ1-1
TGTGCCTGGAGTGTACAAACCACTGAAGCTTTCTTT
CAWSVQTTEAFF
>-|TRBD1|TRBV15|TRBJ1-6
TGTGCCACCAGCAAAGAACAGGGGTTGAATTCACCCCTCCACTTT
CATSKEQGLNSPLHF
>-|-|TRBV5-1|TRBJ1-1
TGCGCCAGCAGCTTCGGGTATACAGGAGTGAACACTGAAGCTTTCTTT
CASSFGYTGVNTEAFF
>-|TRBD2|TRBV5-4|TRBJ2-3
TGTGCCAGCAGCCCGCAGGGACTAGCGGGGGGCGGGGGCACAGATACGCAGTATTTT
CASSPQGLAGGGGTDTQYF
>-|-|TRBV2|TRBJ1-1
TGTGCCAGCAGTGACTCAGGGGAGTACACTGAAGCTTTCTTT
CASSDSGEYTEAFF
>-|TRBD2|TRBV30|TRBJ2-7
TGTGCCTGGAGTGTACCCGGGGCTAGCGGGGCTTACGAGCAGTACTTC
CAWSVPGASGAYEQYF
>-|-|TRBV18|TRBJ1-1
TGTGCCAGCTCCACTTCGTTGAGCAGGGGCGACACTGAAGCTTTCTTT
CASSTSLSRGDTEAFF
>-|TRBD1|TRBV6-5|TRBJ1-1
TGTGCCAGCAGTTTAGGGGGACAGCCTATGAACACTGAAGCTTTCTTT
CASSLGGQPMNTEAFF
>-|TRBD1|TRBV24-1|TRBJ1-2
TGTGCCACCAGTGATTTCACAGGGGGTGTCTATGGCTACACCTTC
CATSDFTGGVYGYTF
>-|TRBD1|TRBV7-8|TRBJ2-7
TGTGCCAGCAGCCCGACCGGGACAGGCCCATACGAGCAGTACTTC
CASSPTGTGPYEQYF
>-|-|TRBV4-2|TRBJ2-7
TGTGCCAGCAGCCTAGCTGGCAACACCTACGAGCAGTACTTC
CASSLAGNTYEQYF
>few|-|TRBV5-8|TRBJ2-3
TGTGCCAGCACCCAAGGAGGCAGGCCCTATGATACGCAGTATTTT
CASTQGGRPYDTQYF
>-|TRBD1|TRBV19|TRBJ1-2
TGTGCCAGTAGTCTTCTGACAGGGGTTAACTATGGCTACACCTTC
CASSLLTGVNYGYTF
>-|TRBD1|TRBV7-9|TRBJ1-4
TGTGCCAGCAGCGTGGACAGGGGTGGTGAAAAACTGTTTTTT
CASSVDRGGEKLFF
>once|TRBD1|TRBV24-1|TRBJ1-1
TGTGCCACCAGTGATTTGGGGGGGACAGGGGGTTCTGAAGCTTTCTTT
CATSDLGGTGGSEAFF
>-|-|TRBV12-3/TRBV12-4|TRBJ1-2
TGTGCCAGCAGTTCGACAGTTACCTATGGCTACACCTTC
CASSSTVTYGYTF
>-|TRBD1|TRBV6-5|TRBJ1-5
TGTGCCAGCAGTCCGGGACAGGGATTTCGGTTGCCCCAGCATTTT
CASSPGQGFRLPQHF
>few|TRBD2|TRBV29-1|TRBJ2-3
TGCAGCGAAAGCGGGGGGAACACAGATACGCAGTATTTT
CSESGGNTDTQYF
>-|TRBD1|TRBV6-5|TRBJ1-1
TGTGCCAGCTTCCCTCGACAGGGGGCGAACACTGAAGCTTTCTTT
CASFPRQGANTEAFF
>-|TRBD1|TRBV19|TRBJ1-2
TGTGCCAGTAGTACCCGACAGGGTTCGACTGGATTCGGCTACACCTTC
CASSTRQGSTGFGYTF
>-|-|TRBV29-1|TRBJ1-6
TGCAGCGGAACCACAGGGATCGGATCACCCCTCCACTTT
CSGTTGIGSPLHF
>-|TRBD1|TRBV3-1/TRBV3-2|TRBJ1-3
TGTGCCAGCAGACCTGACGGGACAGCTGGAAACACCATATATTTT
CASRPDGTAGNTIYF